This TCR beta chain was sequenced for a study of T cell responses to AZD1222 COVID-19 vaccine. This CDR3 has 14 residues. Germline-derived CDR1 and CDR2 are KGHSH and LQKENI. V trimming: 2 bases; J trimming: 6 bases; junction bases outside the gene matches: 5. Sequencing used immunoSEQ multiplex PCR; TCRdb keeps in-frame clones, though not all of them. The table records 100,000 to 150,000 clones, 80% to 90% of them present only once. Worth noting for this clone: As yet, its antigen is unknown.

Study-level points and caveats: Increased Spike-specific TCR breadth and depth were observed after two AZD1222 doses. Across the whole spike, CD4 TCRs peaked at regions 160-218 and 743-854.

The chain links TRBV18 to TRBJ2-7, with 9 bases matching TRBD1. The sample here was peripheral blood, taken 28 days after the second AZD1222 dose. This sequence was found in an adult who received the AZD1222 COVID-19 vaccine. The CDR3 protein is CASSPGTGRSEQYF. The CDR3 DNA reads TGTGCCAGCTCACCAGGGACAGGGAGGTCCGAGCAGTACTTC.